These 21 T cell receptor beta chains originate from one sample sequenced in a study of T cell responses to AZD1222 COVID-19 vaccine (dated by TCRdb to about 2021). The library came from the immunoSEQ multiplex PCR assay. Held by TCRdb, this immuneACCESS table contains in-frame sequences only and omits some clones. Under half of the omission traces to an unresolved V gene where checked; the cause of the rest is unknown. Present in this sample are just under 55,000 clones, 70% to 90% of which were seen just once. The ten largest account for roughly 2% of the sample. This sample's time point label indicates: baseline before first vaccination. The source was peripheral blood, collected on day 0 of AZD1222 vaccination. The receptor set was obtained from an adult in good health.

The chain combines TRBV19 with TRBJ1-2, with 10 nucleotides matching TRBD1. Trimming cost V 4 bases and J 0 bases; bases outside gene matches: 8. CDR3 length: 17 amino acids. Germline V lookup: CDR1 LNHDA, CDR2 SQIVND (reference sequence). CDR3 coding DNA: TGTGCCAGTAGTAGGGCTGCCGGGACAGGGGCTAACTATGGCTACACCTTC. Residues: CASSRAAGTGANYGYTF.

The chain uses TRBV3-1 (or the pseudogene TRBV3-2) and TRBJ1-4; no reliable D call. The CDR3 is made up of 15 amino acids. Germline CDR1 reads LGHDT; CDR2 reads YNNKEL (reference sequence). V was cut by 4 bases and J by 3 bases, with 12 bases left in between. The CDR3 protein is CASSLKHGSNEKLFF. CDR3 DNA: TGTGCCAGCAGCCTAAAACATGGGTCTAATGAAAAACTGTTTTTT.

This clone was picked up a small number of times. This chain uses TRBV5-1 with TRBJ2-3; the D call may be TRBD1 or TRBD2 (5 bases each). Between the trimmed V and J ends, which lost 4 bases and 2 bases, there was a span of 11 bases. The CDR3 is 14 residues long. Per the germline V gene, CDR1 is SGHRS and CDR2 is YFSETQ. The CDR3 coding sequence is TGCGCCAGCAGCATCCGGGACGCCACAGATACGCAGTATTTT. It is translated as CASSIRDATDTQYF.

The V call is TRBV24-1, the J call TRBJ2-3; no clear D. The germline gives CDR1 KGHDR, CDR2 SFDVKD. The CDR3 covers 14 residues. With 10 bases removed from V and 0 bases from J, the gap between germline ends came to 13 bases. In DNA, the CDR3 is TGTGCCACTGACGGCGGACGTAGCACAGATACGCAGTATTTT. This codes for CATDGGRSTDTQYF.

The CDR3 spells CASSSGTSGYNEQFF. DNA for the CDR3: TGTGCCAGCAGTTCGGGGACTAGCGGTTACAATGAGCAGTTCTTC. The rearrangement links TRBV6-2 or TRBV6-3 to TRBJ2-1; 11 bases line up with TRBD2. The V gene's germline CDR1 is MNHEY and CDR2 SVGEGT. With V trimmed by 4 bases and J by 4 bases, 3 bases remained unmatched. The CDR3 runs 15 residues.

The chain uses TRBV5-6 and TRBJ2-3, with TRBD2 identical over 11 bases. With V trimmed by 2 bases and J by 0 bases, 2 bases remained unmatched. Germline-derived CDR1 and CDR2 are SGHDT and YYEEEE. The CDR3 length is 16 residues. CDR3 coding DNA: TGTGCCAGCAGCTTATTAGCGGGAGGGAGCACAGATACGCAGTATTTT. Translated, it gives CASSLLAGGSTDTQYF.

The gene calls are TRBV27 and TRBJ1-1; no firm D call. This CDR3 is built from 13 residues. Germline V gives CDR1 MNHEY, CDR2 SMNVEV (reference sequence). V was cut by 8 bases and J by 6 bases, with 16 bases left in between. CDR3 sequence: CASSVVLGSEAFF. CDR3 nucleotides: TGTGCCAGCTCGGTTGTTTTGGGCTCTGAAGCTTTCTTT.

The CDR3 sequence: CASSLPRVKTGLEAFF. As DNA, the CDR3 is TGTGCCAGCAGCTTACCGCGAGTTAAGACGGGGTTAGAAGCTTTCTTT. The chain carries TRBV7-2 and TRBJ1-1; D uncertain. This CDR3 region has 16 residues. The germline CDR1 and CDR2 sequences are SGHTA and FQGNSA. V gave up 2 bases and J gave up 8 bases, with 21 bases separating them. Using reference TRBV7-2 and TRBJ1-1 for the parts outside the CDR3, the full variable domain is GAGVSQSPSNKVTEKGKDVELRCDPISGHTALYWYRQSLGQGLEFLIYFQGNSAPDKSGLPSDRFSAERTGGSVSTLTIQRTQQEDSAVYLCASSLPRVKTGLEAFFGQGTRLTVV.

The chain combines TRBV7-8 with TRBJ1-1, with TRBD1 matching over 8 bases. CDR1 is SGHVS and CDR2 is FQNEAQ in the germline V gene. V lost 5 bases and J lost 4; bases outside the gene matches: 9. CDR3 size: 15 residues. This CDR3 is CASSTGQGWSTEAFF. CDR3 coding DNA: TGTGCCAGCAGCACCGGACAGGGTTGGAGCACTGAAGCTTTCTTT. Supplemented by reference TRBV7-8 and TRBJ1-1, the full variable domain reads GAGVSQSPRYKVAKRGQDVALRCDPISGHVSLFWYQQALGQGPEFLTYFQNEAQLDKSGLPSDRFFAERPEGSVSTLKIQRTQQEDSAVYLCASSTGQGWSTEAFFGQGTRLTVV.

The chain links TRBV18 to TRBJ1-1; D gene ambiguous. The V and J ends lost 2 bases and 5 bases respectively, with 9 bases between them. This CDR3 comprises 13 residues. Germline V gene data show CDR1 as KGHSH and CDR2 as LQKENI. The CDR3 nucleotides read TGTGCCAGCTCACCATCAGAGAGAACTGAAGCTTTCTTT. Translating it yields CASSPSERTEAFF.

This rearrangement joins TRBV15 to TRBJ1-4, with unresolved D. The CDR3 is 14 residues long. With 1 base removed from V and 5 bases from J, the gap between germline ends came to 8 bases. The V gene's germline CDR1 is LNHNV and CDR2 YYDKDF (reference sequence). The CDR3 protein is CATSRGSENEKLFF. In DNA, the CDR3 is TGTGCCACCAGCAGAGGGTCGGAGAATGAAAAACTGTTTTTT.

This clone came up once. This chain joins TRBV19 and TRBJ1-2; D not certain. The germline V gene has CDR1 LNHDA and CDR2 SQIVND (reference sequence). The ends were cut back, 9 bases at V and 4 bases at J, with 27 bases in the middle. The CDR3 totals 17 residues. The CDR3 sequence: CASLQKVTDARSYGYTF. In DNA, the CDR3 is TGTGCCAGCTTGCAGAAGGTAACGGACGCCCGAAGCTATGGCTACACCTTC.

The V and J genes are TRBV5-8 and TRBJ1-6; D unresolved. V lost 2 bases, J lost 0 bases, and 15 bases lay in between. The V gene's germline CDR1 is SGHTS and CDR2 YDEGEE. The CDR3 loop spans 18 amino acids. The CDR3 is CASSFERARSSYNSPLHF. In nucleotides, the CDR3 is TGTGCCAGCAGCTTCGAGAGGGCTCGGAGCTCCTATAATTCACCCCTCCACTTT.

This clone has more than one count but fewer than ten. The chain employs TRBV18 and TRBJ2-3; no reliable D call. The V gene lost 5 bases and the J gene lost 0 bases, with 3 bases spanning the gap. Germline V lookup: CDR1 KGHSH, CDR2 LQKENI. CDR3 length: 12 amino acids. CDR3 in amino acids: CASSKSTDTQYF. CDR3 in DNA: TGTGCCAGCTCAAAGAGCACAGATACGCAGTATTTT.

The chain uses TRBV28 and TRBJ2-5, with 7 bases identical to TRBD1. J gave up 7 bases and V 5 bases, and 10 bases lay outside the gene matches. The germline CDR1 and CDR2 sequences are MDHEN and SYDVKM. The CDR3 is 14 residues long. CDR3 DNA sequence: TGTGCCAGCAGTCTTCAGGGGGTCGAACGGACCCAGTACTTC. Amino acids: CASSLQGVERTQYF.

The rearrangement joins TRBV28 to TRBJ1-5; 7 nucleotides line up with TRBD1. CDR1 MDHEN and CDR2 SYDVKM come from the germline V gene. Trimming took 4 bases from V and 4 from J; bases not matched to a gene: 13. The CDR3 length is 17 residues. The DNA for the CDR3 is TGTGCCAGCAGTTCCAACCCGGGACAGAAGGGGAATCAGCCCCAGCATTTT. Protein: CASSSNPGQKGNQPQHF.

The chain recombines TRBV27 with TRBJ2-7; D might be TRBD1 (7 bases). The CDR3 has 14 residues. CDR1 and CDR2 from the germline V gene are MNHEY and SMNVEV (reference sequence). V shed 10 bases and J shed 4 bases, with 20 bases lying between them. The CDR3 sequence: CATGVPGGIYEQYF. In DNA form, the CDR3 reads TGTGCCACCGGAGTCCCAGGGGGGATTTACGAGCAGTACTTC.

This chain uses TRBV7-2 with TRBJ2-7, with unresolved D. V gave up 5 bases and J gave up 3 bases, with 5 bases separating them. In germline, CDR1 is SGHTA, CDR2 FQGNSA. The CDR3 is made up of 11 amino acids. The chain's CDR3 is CASSQIYEQYF. Written as DNA, the CDR3 is TGTGCCAGCAGCCAGATCTACGAGCAGTACTTC.

V gene TRBV4-2 combines with J gene TRBJ2-7; TRBD1 matches 9 bases. CDR1 and CDR2 from the germline V gene are LGHNA and YNFKEQ. The CDR3 loop spans 17 amino acids. The V gene end was trimmed by 0 bases and the J gene end by 3 bases; junction bases not matched to a gene: 9. CDR3 sequence (DNA): TGTGCCAGCAGCCAAGATCGTTTGGGACAGGGAGGCTACGAGCAGTACTTC. Amino acid sequence: CASSQDRLGQGGYEQYF.

The J gene is TRBJ2-7, the V gene TRBV5-5; unclear D gene. V was cut by 0 bases and J by 7 bases, with 5 bases left in between. Germline CDR1 and CDR2: SGHKS and YYEKEE (reference sequence). The CDR3 is 11 residues long. CDR3 sequence reads: CASSLAREQYF. The CDR3 region has the DNA TGTGCCAGCAGCTTGGCGCGGGAGCAGTACTTC.

This chain uses TRBV6-1 with TRBJ1-5; D uncertain. This CDR3 comprises 15 residues. V lost 0 bases, J lost 0 bases, and 6 bases lay in between. The germline CDR1 and CDR2 sequences are MNHNS and SASEGT. The CDR3: CASSEAVSSNQPQHF. In nucleotides, the CDR3 is TGTGCCAGCAGTGAAGCGGTCAGTAGCAATCAGCCCCAGCATTTT.